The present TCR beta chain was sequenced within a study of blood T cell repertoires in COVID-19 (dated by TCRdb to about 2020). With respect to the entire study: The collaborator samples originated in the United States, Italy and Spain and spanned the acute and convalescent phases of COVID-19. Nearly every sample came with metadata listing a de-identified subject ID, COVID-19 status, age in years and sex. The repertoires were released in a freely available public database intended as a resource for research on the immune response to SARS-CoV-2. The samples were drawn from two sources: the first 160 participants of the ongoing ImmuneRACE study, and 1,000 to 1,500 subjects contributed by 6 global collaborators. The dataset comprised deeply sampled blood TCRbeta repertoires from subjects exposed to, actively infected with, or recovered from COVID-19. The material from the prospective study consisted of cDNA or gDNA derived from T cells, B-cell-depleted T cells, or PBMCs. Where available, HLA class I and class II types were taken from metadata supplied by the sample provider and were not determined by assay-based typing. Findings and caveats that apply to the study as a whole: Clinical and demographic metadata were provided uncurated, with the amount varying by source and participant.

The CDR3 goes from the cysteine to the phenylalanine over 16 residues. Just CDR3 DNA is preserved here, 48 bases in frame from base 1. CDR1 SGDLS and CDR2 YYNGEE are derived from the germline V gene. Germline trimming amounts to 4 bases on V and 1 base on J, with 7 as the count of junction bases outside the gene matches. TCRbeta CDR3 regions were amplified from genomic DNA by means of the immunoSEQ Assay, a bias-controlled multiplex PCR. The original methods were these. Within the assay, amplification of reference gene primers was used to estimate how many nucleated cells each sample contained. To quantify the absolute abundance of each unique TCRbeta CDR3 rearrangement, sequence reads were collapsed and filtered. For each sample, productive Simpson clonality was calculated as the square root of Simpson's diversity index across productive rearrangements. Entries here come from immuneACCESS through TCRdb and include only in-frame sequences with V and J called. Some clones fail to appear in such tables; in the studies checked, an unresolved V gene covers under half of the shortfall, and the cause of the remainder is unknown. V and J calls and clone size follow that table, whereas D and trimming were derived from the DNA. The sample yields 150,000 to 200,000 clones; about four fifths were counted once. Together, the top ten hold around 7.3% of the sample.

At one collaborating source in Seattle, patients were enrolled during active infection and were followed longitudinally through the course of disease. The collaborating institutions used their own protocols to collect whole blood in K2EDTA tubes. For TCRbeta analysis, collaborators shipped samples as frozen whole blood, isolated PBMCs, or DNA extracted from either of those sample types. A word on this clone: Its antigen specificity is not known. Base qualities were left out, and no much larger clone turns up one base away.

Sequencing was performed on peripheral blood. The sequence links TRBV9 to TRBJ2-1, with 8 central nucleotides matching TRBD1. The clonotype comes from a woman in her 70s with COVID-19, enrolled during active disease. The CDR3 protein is CASSNTGTGSYNEQFF. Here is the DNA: TGTGCCAGCAGCAATACCGGGACAGGATCCTACAATGAGCAGTTCTTC. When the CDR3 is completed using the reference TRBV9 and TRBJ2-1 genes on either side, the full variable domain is DSGVTQTPKHLITATGQRVTLRCSPRSGDLSVYWYQQSLDQGLQFLIQYYNGEERAKGNILERFSAQQFPDLHSELNLSSLELGDSALYFCASSNTGTGSYNEQFFGPGTRLTVL.